This T cell receptor beta chain was profiled in a study of beta chain features in type 1 diabetes. Study-wide points: Among patients with Type 1 diabetes, TCRB CDR3s were moderately but significantly shorter in every one of the four CD4+ subsets. Cells with high TCR expression could be over-represented when cDNA is sequenced. Individuals with type 1 diabetes displayed fewer insertions and more deletions at VDJ junctions.

CDR3 size: 12 residues. Germline V lookup: CDR1 MNHEY, CDR2 SVGAGI. With V trimmed by 6 bases and J by 11 bases, 9 bases remained unmatched. The whole isolated RNA underwent reverse transcription, so sequencing captured expressed TCRB transcripts. The table came from immunoSEQ multiplex PCR; TCRdb's copy has only in-frame clones and leaves some out. The sample shows 240,000 or so clones, roughly 14% of them seen only once. Comments on this clone: Its target is not known.

Sampling consisted of one heparinised blood draw per donor, averaging roughly 0.12 L. Each of the CD4+ naive, central memory, regulatory and stem cell-like memory populations was sorted via CD45RO/CCR7/CD25/CD127/CD95/CD27. The chain has TRBV6-5 and TRBJ1-1, with 7 bases that match TRBD1. Material: naive CD4+ T cells from blood. The origin of this receptor is a man aged 25-45 years with type 1 diabetes. CDR3 sequence reads: CASSSTQGLAFF. The CDR3 DNA follows: TGTGCCAGCAGCTCGACACAGGGGTTGGCTTTCTTT.